The sequence of this T cell receptor (beta chain) was determined in a study of cytomegalovirus exposure and HLA in healthy donors. Study conclusions and caveats: It was reported that TCR beta sequences correctly inferred the HLA-A and HLA-B alleles for most subjects. Most observed TCR sequences were rare, whereas some public TCRs were detected in many donors.

CDR3 length: 17 residues. The germline V and J ends were trimmed by 4 bases and 0 bases, with 19 bases remaining between them. Germline CDR1 reads SGHVT; CDR2 reads SQSDAQ. The study ran its PCR with 60 Vbeta and 13 Jbeta primers. Profiled with immunoSEQ multiplex PCR; TCRdb holds only in-frame clones, not every one. The data show around 150,000 clones, approximately 91% seen once. A remark on this clone: Its antigen is unidentified.

Sequencing was performed on PBMCs. This clonotype was sampled from a middle-aged woman in good health and CMV-seronegative. The V call is TRBV7-4, the J call TRBJ2-7, with a tentative D call TRBD2 (5 bases). The CDR3 spells CASSYKWRSPLSYEQYF. The CDR3 DNA follows: TGTGCCAGCAGCTATAAATGGAGGTCTCCCCTCTCCTACGAGCAGTACTTC.